This TCR beta chain was sequenced in a study of cytomegalovirus exposure and HLA in healthy donors. The primer mix had 60 Vbeta and 13 Jbeta primers. Profiling relied on immunoSEQ multiplex PCR, and the TCRdb table lists in-frame clones only, not all of them. The sample consists of tens of thousands of clones, roughly four fifths of them appearing once. A word on this clone: As yet, its antigen is unknown.

Study conclusions and caveats: Available immune exposure information was restricted to CMV serostatus only.

Source material: PBMCs. This sequence originates from a middle-aged man in good health and CMV-seronegative.

CDR3 sequence (DNA): TGTGCCAGCAGTGAAGCTGGCAGAAACTATGGCTACACCTTC. This translates into CASSEAGRNYGYTF. The rearrangement uses TRBV2 and TRBJ1-2, with unresolved D. Germline V lookup: CDR1 SNHLY, CDR2 FYNNEI. This CDR3 has 14 amino acids. V lost 0 bases and J lost 2, with 7 bases in between.